Described below is a single T cell receptor (beta chain) sequence and its context. The data stem from a study of blood T cell repertoires in COVID-19. Looking at the study overall: The study drew acute and convalescent COVID-19 samples from the United States, Italy and Spain. T cells, B-cell-depleted T cells, or PBMCs supplied cDNA or gDNA.

Patients of the Seattle cohort, enrolled during active infection, were followed longitudinally. In the source study's methods: Reference gene primer amplification in the assay estimated nucleated cell counts. The assay was immunoSEQ multiplex PCR, and TCRdb's table has in-frame clones only and misses some. V and J calls plus clone size are reproduced from that table; the DNA served to infer D and trimming. The data hold roughly 160,000 clones, with about 83% observed a single time. The CDR3 length is 13 residues. V lost 6 bases to trimming and J lost 6 bases; unmatched junction nucleotides: 1. This chain connects TRBV12-3 or TRBV12-4 to TRBJ2-2; 10 bases align to TRBD1. The source is a woman in her 70s with COVID-19, enrolled during active disease. Sequences were obtained from peripheral blood. The CDR3 DNA reads as TGTGCCAGCAGAGGGACAGGGGCCGGGGAGCTGTTTTTT. It codes for CASRGTGAGELFF.